What follows are 8 T cell receptor beta chains derived from one specimen sequenced in a study of regulatory T cells in long-lasting Graves disease. Time point of the sample: persistent/refractory GD, antithyroid drugs over 5 years with positive TRAb. PBMCs were the source of the RNA used for TCR sequencing. CDR3-region Arm-PCR and iRepertoire HTBI primers produced the TCR beta libraries. TCRdb called the multiplex PCR reads again in MiXCR, with one record for every CDR3 protein. The sample lists some 370,000 distinct CDR3 sequences; about 20% were seen once. Source: peripheral blood mononuclear cells (PBMCs), taken when the disease was refractory, from a patient treated with antithyroid drugs. The receptors were gathered from a female donor with Graves disease.

A remark on this clonotype: Just one base apart from a much larger clone, this may be a read error. The chain has TRBV30 and TRBJ1-1, with D possibly TRBD1 on 5 matching bases. V gave up 2 bases and J gave up 3 bases, with 16 bases separating them. This CDR3 spans 15 amino acids. Germline assignment: CDR1 GTSNPN and CDR2 SVGIG (reference sequence). Written as DNA, the CDR3 is TGTGCCTGGAGTACTGGGGCAGGCCCCTACACTGAAGCTTTCTTT. Translated, it gives CAWSTGAGPYTEAFF.

This clonotype was seen a handful of times. The rearrangement links TRBV3-1 to TRBJ1-2, with TRBD1 matching over 7 bases. CDR3 length equals 16 residues. V trimming: 1 base; J trimming: 0 bases; junction bases outside the gene matches: 5. Germline V gene sequence: CDR1 LGHDT, CDR2 YNNKEL (reference sequence). The CDR3 spells CASSQGTGTANYGYTF. Here the CDR3 DNA reads TGTGCCAGCAGCCAAGGGACAGGTACTGCTAACTATGGCTACACCTTC.

For this clonotype: The junction differs from germline at one of its ends, possibly a read error. The chain is built from TRBV11-2 and TRBJ2-7, with a weak D call TRBD2 (5 bases). This CDR3 is 13 amino acids long. In germline, CDR1 is SGHAT, CDR2 FQNNGV. CDR3 in amino acids: CASSQGLLGEQYF. In DNA form, the CDR3 reads TGCGCCAGCAGCCAAGGACTTCTAGGCGAGCAGTACTTC.

CDR3 loop: CASSPTSGSGNEQFF. CDR3 sequence (DNA): TGTGCCAGCTCACCGACTAGCGGGAGTGGCAATGAGCAGTTCTTC. V usage is TRBV18 and J usage is TRBJ2-1, with TRBD2 matching 12 bases. This CDR3 contains 15 residues. With V trimmed by 3 bases and J by 6 bases, 3 bases remained unmatched. CDR1 is KGHSH, CDR2 LQKENI, per germline. The entire variable domain, with the rest obtained from reference TRBV18 and TRBJ2-1, is as follows: NAGVMQNPRHLVRRRGQEARLRCSPMKGHSHVYWYRQLPEEGLKFMVYLQKENIIDESGMPKERFSAEFPKEGPSILRIQQVVRGDSAAYFCASSPTSGSGNEQFFGPGTRLTVL.

The gene calls are TRBV27 and TRBJ2-3; weak D call: TRBD2 (6 bases). The CDR3 covers 16 residues. Looked up from germline, CDR1 is MNHEY and CDR2 is SMNVEV (reference sequence). V was trimmed by 2 bases and J by 5 bases, leaving 17 bases between them. CDR3 sequence reads: CASSLGGRGGVDTQYF. The CDR3 DNA reads TGTGCCAGCAGTTTAGGCGGGCGGGGTGGTGTAGATACGCAGTATTTT.

This chain uses TRBV29-1 with TRBJ2-5, with D tentatively TRBD2 (5 bases). Germline loops: CDR1 SQVTM, CDR2 ANQGSEA. Trimming shortened V by 5 bases and J by 4 bases, and 8 bases separated the two germline ends. The CDR3 is 11 amino acids. CDR3 sequence (DNA): TGCAGCGTTTTGGGAGCAGAGACCCAGTACTTC. Its protein product is CSVLGAETQYF.

The chain recombines TRBV6-2 or TRBV6-3 with TRBJ2-7; a weak D match, TRBD2 (6 bases). The germline V and J ends were trimmed by 8 bases and 2 bases, with 10 bases remaining between them. The CDR3 loop spans 12 amino acids. Germline assignment: CDR1 MNHEY and CDR2 SVGEGT. This chain's CDR3 is CASRRDPYEQYF. Here the CDR3 DNA reads TGTGCCAGCCGGCGGGACCCCTACGAGCAGTACTTC.

V usage is TRBV29-1 and J usage is TRBJ2-7; 7 bases are a match to TRBD2. CDR3 size: 12 residues. Unmatched junction bases numbered 4, after V lost 6 bases and J lost 2 bases. From germline, CDR1 is SQVTM and CDR2 ANQGSEA. CDR3 DNA sequence: TGCAGCGTGGTGGGACTAACCTACGAGCAGTACTTC. It encodes CSVVGLTYEQYF.